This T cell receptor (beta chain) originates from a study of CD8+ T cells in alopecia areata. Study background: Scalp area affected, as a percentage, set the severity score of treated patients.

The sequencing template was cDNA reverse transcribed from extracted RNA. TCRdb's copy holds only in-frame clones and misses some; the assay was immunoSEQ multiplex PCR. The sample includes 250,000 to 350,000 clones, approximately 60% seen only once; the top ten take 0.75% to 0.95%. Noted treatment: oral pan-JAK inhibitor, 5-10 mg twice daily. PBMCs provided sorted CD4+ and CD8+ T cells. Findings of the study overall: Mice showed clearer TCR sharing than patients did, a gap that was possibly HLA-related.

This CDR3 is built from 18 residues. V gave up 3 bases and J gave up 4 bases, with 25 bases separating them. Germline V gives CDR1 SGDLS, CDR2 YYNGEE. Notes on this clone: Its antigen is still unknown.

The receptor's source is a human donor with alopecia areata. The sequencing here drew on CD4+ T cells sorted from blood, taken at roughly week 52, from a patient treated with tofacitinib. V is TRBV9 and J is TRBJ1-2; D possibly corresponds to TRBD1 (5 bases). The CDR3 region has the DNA TGTGCCAGCAGCGGGATCTCGATGGGGGGGTTCCCTTTCTATGGCTACACCTTC. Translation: CASSGISMGGFPFYGYTF.